This T cell receptor (beta chain) stems from a study of T cell repertoires in cytomegalovirus infection. Study overall: Public signatures in TCR beta pointed to CMV infection and matching HLA type.

This clonotype was counted many times. Its antigen is undetermined. TCRdb fed the reads into MiXCR, producing one record per CDR3 protein. The profile shows approximately 320,000 distinct CDR3 sequences, 8% to 10% of them singletons. The V gene lost 2 bases and the J gene lost 6 bases, with 14 bases spanning the gap. Looked up from germline, CDR1 is ENHRY and CDR2 is SYGVKD. This CDR3 contains 14 residues. The study's findings and limits: Summed frequency of shared TCR beta families picked out CMV carriers who also had the relevant HLA. The response measured ex vivo was dominated by TCR beta clonotypes (HLA-C-restricted and CMV-specific).

The source material was PBMCs. The TCR was taken from a human donor in good health (CMV status not recorded). Some clones in this sample may be carry-over from other donors' samples. This sequence joins TRBV10-3 and TRBJ2-7; D gene ambiguous. CDR3 region: CAISEKFDLAEQYF. CDR3 sequence (DNA): TGTGCCATCAGTGAGAAGTTCGATTTGGCCGAGCAGTACTTC.